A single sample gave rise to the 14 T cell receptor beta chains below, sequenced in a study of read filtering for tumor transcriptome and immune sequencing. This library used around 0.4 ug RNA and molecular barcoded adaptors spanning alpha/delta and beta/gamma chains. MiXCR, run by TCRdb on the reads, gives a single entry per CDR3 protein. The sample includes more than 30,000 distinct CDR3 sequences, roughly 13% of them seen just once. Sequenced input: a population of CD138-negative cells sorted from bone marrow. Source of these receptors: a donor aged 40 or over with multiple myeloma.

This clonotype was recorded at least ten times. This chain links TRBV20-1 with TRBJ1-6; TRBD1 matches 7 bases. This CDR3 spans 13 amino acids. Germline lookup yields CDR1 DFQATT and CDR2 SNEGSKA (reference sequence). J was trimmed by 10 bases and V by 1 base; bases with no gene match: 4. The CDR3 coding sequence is TGCAGTGCTAGAGGACAGGGCAGCTCACCCCTCCACTTT. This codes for CSARGQGSSPLHF.

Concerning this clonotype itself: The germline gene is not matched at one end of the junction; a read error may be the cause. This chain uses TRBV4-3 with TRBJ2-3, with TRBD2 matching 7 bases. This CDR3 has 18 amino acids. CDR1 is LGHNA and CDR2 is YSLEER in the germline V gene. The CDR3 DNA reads TGCGTCAGCAGCCAAGATCGAGGATCGGGAGGTGGGGCGGACACGCAGTATTTT. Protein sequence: CVSSQDRGSGGGADTQYF.

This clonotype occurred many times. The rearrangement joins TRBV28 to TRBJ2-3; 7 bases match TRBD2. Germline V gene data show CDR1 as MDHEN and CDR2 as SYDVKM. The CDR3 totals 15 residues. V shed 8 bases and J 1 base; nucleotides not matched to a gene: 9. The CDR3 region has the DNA TGTGCCAGCGGCTTGAGACTAGCAGGCACAGATACGCAGTATTTT. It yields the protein CASGLRLAGTDTQYF.

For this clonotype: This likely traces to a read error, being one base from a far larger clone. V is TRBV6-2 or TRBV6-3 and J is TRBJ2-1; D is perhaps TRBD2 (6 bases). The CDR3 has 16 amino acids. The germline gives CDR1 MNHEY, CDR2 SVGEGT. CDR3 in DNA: TGTGCCAGCAGTCCTCGTAGCGGCGTCTCCTACAATGAGCGGTTCTTC. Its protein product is CASSPRSGVSYNERFF.

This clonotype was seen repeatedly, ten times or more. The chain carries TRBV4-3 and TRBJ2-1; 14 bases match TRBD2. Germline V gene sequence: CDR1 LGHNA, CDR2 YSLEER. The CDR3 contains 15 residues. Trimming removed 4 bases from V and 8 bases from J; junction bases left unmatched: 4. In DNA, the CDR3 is TGCGCCAGCAGCCCGGGACTAGCGGGAGTAGATGAGCAGTTCTTC. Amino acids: CASSPGLAGVDEQFF.

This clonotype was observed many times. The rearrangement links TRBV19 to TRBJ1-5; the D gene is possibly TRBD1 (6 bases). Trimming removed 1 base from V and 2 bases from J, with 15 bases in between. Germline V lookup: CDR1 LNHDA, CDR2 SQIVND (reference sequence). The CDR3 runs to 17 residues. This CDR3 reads CASSIVQGRIGNQPQHF. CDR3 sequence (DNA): TGTGCCAGTAGTATAGTCCAGGGGCGGATCGGCAATCAGCCCCAGCATTTT.

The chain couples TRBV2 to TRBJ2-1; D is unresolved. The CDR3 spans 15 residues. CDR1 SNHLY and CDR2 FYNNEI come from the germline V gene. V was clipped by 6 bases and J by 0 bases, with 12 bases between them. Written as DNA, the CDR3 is TGTGCCAGCAGGTTTTACAGCAGCTCCTACAATGAGCAGTTCTTC. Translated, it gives CASRFYSSSYNEQFF. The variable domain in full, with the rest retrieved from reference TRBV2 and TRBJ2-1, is EPEVTQTPSHQVTQMGQEVILRCVPISNHLYFYWYRQILGQKVEFLVSFYNNEISEKSEIFDDQFSVERPDGSNFTLKIRSTKLEDSAMYFCASRFYSSSYNEQFFGPGTRLTVL.

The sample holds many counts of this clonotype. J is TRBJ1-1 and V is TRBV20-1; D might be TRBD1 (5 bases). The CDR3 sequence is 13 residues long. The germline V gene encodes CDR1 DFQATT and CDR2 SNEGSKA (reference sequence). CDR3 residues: CSRTGTHDTEAFF. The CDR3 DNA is TGCAGCAGAACCGGGACCCATGACACTGAAGCTTTCTTT.

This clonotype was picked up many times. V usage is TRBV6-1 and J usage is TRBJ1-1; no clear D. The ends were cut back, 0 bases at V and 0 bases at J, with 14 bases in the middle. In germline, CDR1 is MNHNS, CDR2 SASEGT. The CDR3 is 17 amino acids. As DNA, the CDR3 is TGTGCCAGCAGTGAAGCCGGACGGAGGGTGATGAACACTGAAGCTTTCTTT. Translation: CASSEAGRRVMNTEAFF.

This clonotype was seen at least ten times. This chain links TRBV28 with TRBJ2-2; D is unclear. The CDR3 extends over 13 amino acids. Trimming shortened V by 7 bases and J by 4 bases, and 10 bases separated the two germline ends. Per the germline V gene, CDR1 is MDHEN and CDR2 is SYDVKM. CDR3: CASMEQTTGELFF. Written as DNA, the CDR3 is TGTGCCAGCATGGAACAGACCACCGGGGAGCTGTTTTTT.

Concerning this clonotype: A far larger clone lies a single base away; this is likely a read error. The CDR3, as DNA: TGTGCCAGCAGCCCTGGGACTAGCGGGAGGAGGAATGAGCAGTACTTC. Translated, it gives CASSPGTSGRRNEQYF. This chain connects TRBV11-2 to TRBJ2-7; TRBD2 matches at 15 bases. Germline V gives CDR1 SGHAT, CDR2 FQNNGV. The CDR3 length is 16 residues. J was trimmed by 7 bases and V by 5 bases; bases with no gene match: 9.

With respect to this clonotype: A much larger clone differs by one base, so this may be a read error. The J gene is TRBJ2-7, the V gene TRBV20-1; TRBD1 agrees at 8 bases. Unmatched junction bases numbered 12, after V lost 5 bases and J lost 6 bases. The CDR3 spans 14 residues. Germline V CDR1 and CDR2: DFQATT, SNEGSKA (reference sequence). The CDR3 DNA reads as TGCAGTGCTCGGTCCGGGACAGGACTCTGCGAGCAGTACTTC. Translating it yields CSARSGTGLCEQYF.

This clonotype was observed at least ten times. CDR3 sequence reads: CASSLSTDTQYF. CDR3 nucleotides: TGTGCCAGCAGTTTATCAACAGATACGCAGTATTTT. The chain uses TRBV12-3 or TRBV12-4 and TRBJ2-3, with unresolved D. The CDR3 extends over 12 amino acids. V dropped 2 bases and J dropped 3 bases, with 3 bases sitting between them.

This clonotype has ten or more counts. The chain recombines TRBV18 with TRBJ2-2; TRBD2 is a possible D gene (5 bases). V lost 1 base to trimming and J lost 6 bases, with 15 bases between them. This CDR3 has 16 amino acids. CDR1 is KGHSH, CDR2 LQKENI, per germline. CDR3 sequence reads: CASSPRNGMVSGELFF. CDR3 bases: TGTGCCAGCTCACCACGCAACGGGATGGTCTCCGGGGAGCTGTTTTTT. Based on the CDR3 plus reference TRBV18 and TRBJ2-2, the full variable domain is NAGVMQNPRHLVRRRGQEARLRCSPMKGHSHVYWYRQLPEEGLKFMVYLQKENIIDESGMPKERFSAEFPKEGPSILRIQQVVRGDSAAYFCASSPRNGMVSGELFFGEGSRLTVL.